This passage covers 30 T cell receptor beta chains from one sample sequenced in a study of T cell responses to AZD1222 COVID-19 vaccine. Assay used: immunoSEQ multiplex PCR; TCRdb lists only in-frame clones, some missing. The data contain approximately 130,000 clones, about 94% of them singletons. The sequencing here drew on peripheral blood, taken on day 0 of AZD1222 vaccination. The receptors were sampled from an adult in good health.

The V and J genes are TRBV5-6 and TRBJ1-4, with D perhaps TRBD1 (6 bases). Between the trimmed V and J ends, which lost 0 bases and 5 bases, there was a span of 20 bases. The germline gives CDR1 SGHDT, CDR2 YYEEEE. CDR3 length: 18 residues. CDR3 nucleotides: TGTGCCAGCAGCTTGGCCCTTCAAGCCGGGACAAAAAATGAAAAACTGTTTTTT. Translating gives CASSLALQAGTKNEKLFF.

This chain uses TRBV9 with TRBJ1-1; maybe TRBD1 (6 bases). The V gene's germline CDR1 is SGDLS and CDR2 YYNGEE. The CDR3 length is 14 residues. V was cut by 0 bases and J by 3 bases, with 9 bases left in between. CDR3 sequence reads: CASSVGTVHTEAFF. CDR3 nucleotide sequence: TGTGCCAGCAGCGTAGGGACAGTCCACACTGAAGCTTTCTTT.

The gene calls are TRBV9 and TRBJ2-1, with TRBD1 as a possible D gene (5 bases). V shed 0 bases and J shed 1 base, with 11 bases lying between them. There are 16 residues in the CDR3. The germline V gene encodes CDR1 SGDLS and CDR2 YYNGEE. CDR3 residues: CASSVDPGQSYNEQFF. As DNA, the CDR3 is TGTGCCAGCAGCGTAGACCCAGGGCAGTCCTACAATGAGCAGTTCTTC.

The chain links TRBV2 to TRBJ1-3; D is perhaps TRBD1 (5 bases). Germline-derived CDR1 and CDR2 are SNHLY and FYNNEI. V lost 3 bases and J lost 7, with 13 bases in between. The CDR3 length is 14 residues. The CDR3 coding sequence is TGTGCCAGCAGTGATGGCAGGTCAGGGAACACCATATATTTT. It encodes CASSDGRSGNTIYF.

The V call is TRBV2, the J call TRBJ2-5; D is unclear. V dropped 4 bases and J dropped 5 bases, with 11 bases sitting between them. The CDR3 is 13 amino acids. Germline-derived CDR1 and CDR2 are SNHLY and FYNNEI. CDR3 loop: CASSGLQGETQYF. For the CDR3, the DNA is TGTGCCAGCAGTGGTCTGCAAGGGGAGACCCAGTACTTC.

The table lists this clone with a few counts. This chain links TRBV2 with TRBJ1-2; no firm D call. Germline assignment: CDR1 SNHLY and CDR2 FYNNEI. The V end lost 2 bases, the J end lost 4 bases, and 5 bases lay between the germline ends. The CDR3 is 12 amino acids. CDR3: CASSEWGYGYTF. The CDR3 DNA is TGTGCCAGCAGTGAATGGGGCTATGGCTACACCTTC.

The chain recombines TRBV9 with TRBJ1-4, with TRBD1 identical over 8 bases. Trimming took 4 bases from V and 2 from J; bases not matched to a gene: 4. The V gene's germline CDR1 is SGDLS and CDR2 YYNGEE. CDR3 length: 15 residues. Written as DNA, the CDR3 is TGTGCCAGCAGCAGATGGACAGGGACTAATGAAAAACTGTTTTTT. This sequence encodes CASSRWTGTNEKLFF.

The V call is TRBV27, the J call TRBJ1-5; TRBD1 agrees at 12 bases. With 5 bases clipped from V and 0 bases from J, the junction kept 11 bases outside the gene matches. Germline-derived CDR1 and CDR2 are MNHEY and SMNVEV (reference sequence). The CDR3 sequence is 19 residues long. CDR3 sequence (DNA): TGTGCCAGCAGTCCGAGGGAGGGACAGGGGGCTTATAGCAATCAGCCCCAGCATTTT. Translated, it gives CASSPREGQGAYSNQPQHF.

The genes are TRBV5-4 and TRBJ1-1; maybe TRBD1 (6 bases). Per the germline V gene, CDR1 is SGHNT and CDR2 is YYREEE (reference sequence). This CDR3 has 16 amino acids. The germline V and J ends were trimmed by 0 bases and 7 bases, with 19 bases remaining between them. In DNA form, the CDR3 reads TGTGCCAGCAGCTTGGGGCAGGGGCCTGCGGACCGTGAAGCTTTCTTT. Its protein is CASSLGQGPADREAFF.

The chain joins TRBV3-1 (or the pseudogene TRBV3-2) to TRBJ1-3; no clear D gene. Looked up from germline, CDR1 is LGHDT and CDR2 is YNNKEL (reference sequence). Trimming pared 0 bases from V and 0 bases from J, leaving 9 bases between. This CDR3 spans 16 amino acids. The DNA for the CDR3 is TGTGCCAGCAGCCAAGATCTATGGGTCTCTGGAAACACCATATATTTT. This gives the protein CASSQDLWVSGNTIYF.

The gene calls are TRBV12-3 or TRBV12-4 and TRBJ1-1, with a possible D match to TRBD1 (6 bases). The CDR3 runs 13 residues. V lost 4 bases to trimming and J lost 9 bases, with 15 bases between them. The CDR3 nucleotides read TGTGCCAGCAGTTCACAGGGCAAATTGAAAGCTTTCTTT. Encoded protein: CASSSQGKLKAFF.

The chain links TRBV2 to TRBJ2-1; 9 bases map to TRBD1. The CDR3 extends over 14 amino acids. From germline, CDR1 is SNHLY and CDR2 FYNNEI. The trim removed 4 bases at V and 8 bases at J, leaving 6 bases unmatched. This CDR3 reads CASSANRGHDEQFF. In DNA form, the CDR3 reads TGTGCCAGCAGTGCCAACAGGGGGCACGATGAGCAGTTCTTC.

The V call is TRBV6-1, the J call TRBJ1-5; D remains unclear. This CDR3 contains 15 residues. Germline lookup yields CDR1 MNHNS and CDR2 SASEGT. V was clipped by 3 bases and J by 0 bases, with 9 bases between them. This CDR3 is CASSEGRLSNQPQHF. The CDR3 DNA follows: TGTGCCAGCAGTGAGGGGAGGCTTAGCAATCAGCCCCAGCATTTT.

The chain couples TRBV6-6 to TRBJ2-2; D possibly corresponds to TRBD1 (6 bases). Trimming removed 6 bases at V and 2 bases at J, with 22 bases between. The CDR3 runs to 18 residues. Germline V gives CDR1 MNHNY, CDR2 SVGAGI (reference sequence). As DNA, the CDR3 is TGTGCCAGCAGCCGAGGAAGGGACATTTCCATTAACACCGGGGAGCTGTTTTTT. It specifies CASSRGRDISINTGELFF.

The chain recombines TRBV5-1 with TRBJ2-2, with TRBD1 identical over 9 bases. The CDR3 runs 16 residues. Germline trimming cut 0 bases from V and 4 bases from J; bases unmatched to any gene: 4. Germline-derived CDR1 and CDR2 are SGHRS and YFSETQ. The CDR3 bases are TGCGCCAGCAGCTTGGAATGGACAGGGGTCACCGGGGAGCTGTTTTTT. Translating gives CASSLEWTGVTGELFF.

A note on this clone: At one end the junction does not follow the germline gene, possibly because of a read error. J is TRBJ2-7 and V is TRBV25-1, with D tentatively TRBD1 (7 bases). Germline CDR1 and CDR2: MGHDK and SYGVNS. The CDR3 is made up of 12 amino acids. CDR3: CASSQGGSGAHF. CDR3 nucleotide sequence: TGTGCCAGCAGCCAGGGGGGAAGTGGGGCCCACTTC.

CDR3: CAWRTALGLGPGYTF. The CDR3 nucleotides read TGTGCCTGGAGGACAGCTTTGGGGCTTGGTCCTGGCTACACCTTC. The chain has TRBV30 and TRBJ1-2; perhaps TRBD1 as D (5 bases). Germline V gives CDR1 GTSNPN, CDR2 SVGIG (reference sequence). V was pared by 3 bases and J by 7 bases, with 21 bases between. This CDR3 contains 15 residues.

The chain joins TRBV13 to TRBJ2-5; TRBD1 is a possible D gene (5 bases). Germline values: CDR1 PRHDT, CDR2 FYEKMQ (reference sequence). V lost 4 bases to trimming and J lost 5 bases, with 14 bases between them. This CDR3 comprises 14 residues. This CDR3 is CASSSGHGDETQYF. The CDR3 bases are TGTGCCAGCAGCTCCGGACACGGAGATGAGACCCAGTACTTC.

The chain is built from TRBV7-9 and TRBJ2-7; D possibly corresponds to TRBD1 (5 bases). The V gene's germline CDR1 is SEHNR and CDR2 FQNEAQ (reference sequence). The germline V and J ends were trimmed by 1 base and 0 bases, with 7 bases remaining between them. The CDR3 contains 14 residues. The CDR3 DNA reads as TGTGCCAGCAGCTTAGACAGGACCTCCTACGAGCAGTACTTC. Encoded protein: CASSLDRTSYEQYF.

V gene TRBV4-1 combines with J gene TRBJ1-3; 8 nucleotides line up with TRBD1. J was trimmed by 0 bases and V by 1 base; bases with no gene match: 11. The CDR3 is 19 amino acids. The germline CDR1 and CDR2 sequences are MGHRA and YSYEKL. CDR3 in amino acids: CASSQAQGALPLSGNTIYF. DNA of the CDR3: TGCGCCAGCAGCCAAGCTCAGGGGGCTTTGCCTCTCTCTGGAAACACCATATATTTT.

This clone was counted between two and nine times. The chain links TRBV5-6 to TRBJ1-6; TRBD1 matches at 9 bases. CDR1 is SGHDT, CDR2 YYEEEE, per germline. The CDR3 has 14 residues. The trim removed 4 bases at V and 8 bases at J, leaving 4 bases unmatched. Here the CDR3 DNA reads TGTGCCAGCAGCGAAGGACAGGGGTATTCACCCCTCCACTTT. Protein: CASSEGQGYSPLHF.

The CDR3 region is CASSLKGWGRGGYNEQFF. CDR3 bases: TGTGCCAGCAGTTTAAAGGGATGGGGTCGGGGGGGCTACAATGAGCAGTTCTTC. This chain connects TRBV27 to TRBJ2-1; 8 nucleotides agree with TRBD2. Per germline, CDR1 MNHEY and CDR2 SMNVEV (reference sequence). The CDR3 is 18 amino acids. Trimming took 2 bases from V and 3 from J; bases not matched to a gene: 12.

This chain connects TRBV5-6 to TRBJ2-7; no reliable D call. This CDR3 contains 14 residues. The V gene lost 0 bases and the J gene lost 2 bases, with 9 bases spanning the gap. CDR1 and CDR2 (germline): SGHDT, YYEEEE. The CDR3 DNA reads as TGTGCCAGCAGCTTGGAATACCGACCCTACGAGCAGTACTTC. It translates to CASSLEYRPYEQYF.

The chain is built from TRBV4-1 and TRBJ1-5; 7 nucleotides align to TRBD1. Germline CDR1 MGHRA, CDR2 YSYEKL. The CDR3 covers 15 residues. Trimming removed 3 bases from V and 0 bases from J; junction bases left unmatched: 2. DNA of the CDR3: TGCGCCAGCAGCCAGGGACAGTATAGCAATCAGCCCCAGCATTTT. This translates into CASSQGQYSNQPQHF.

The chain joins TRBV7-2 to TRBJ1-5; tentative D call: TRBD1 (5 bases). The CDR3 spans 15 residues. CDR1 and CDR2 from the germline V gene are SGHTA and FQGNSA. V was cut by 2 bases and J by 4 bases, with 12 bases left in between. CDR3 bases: TGTGCCAGCAGCTTATCCACAGGATCGAATCAGCCCCAGCATTTT. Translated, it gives CASSLSTGSNQPQHF.

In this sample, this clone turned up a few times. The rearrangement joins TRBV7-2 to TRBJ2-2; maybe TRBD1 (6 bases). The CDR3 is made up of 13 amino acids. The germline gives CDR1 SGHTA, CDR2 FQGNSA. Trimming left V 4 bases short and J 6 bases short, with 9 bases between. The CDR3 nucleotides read TGTGCCAGCAGCTCACAGGGATCCGGGGAGCTGTTTTTT. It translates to CASSSQGSGELFF.

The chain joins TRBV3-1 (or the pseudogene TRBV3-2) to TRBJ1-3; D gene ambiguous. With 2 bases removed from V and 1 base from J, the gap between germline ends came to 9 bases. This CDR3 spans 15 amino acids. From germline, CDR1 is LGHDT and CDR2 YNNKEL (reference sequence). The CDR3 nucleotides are TGTGCCAGCAGCCAATACGGATCATCTGGAAACACCATATATTTT. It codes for CASSQYGSSGNTIYF.

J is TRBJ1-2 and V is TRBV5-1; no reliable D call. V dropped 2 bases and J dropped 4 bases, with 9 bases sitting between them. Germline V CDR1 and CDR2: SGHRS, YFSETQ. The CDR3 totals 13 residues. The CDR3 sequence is CASSFDATYGYTF. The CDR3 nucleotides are TGCGCCAGCAGCTTTGACGCTACCTATGGCTACACCTTC.

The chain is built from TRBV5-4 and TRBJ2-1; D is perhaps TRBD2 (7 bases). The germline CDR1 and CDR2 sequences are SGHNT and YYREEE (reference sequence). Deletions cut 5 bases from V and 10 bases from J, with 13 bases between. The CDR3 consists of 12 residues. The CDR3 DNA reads TGTGCCAGCAGGGGGAGGGGGGTGGAGCAGTTCTTC. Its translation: CASRGRGVEQFF.

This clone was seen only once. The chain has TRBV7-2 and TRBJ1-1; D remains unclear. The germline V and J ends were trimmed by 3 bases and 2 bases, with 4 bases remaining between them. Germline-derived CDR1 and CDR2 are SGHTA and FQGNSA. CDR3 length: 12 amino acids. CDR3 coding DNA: TGTGCCAGCAGCTTCGTAAACACTGAAGCTTTCTTT. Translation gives CASSFVNTEAFF.